Following are 15 T cell receptor beta chains from one sample sequenced in a study of blood T cell repertoires in COVID-19. Generated by immunoSEQ multiplex PCR, the TCRdb table keeps only in-frame clones and is missing some. The sample consists of about 210,000 clones, 80% to 90% of them appearing once. The sequenced sample consisted of peripheral blood. The receptors here all came from a woman in her 50s with active or convalescent COVID-19.

The chain has TRBV21-1 and TRBJ1-6; the table calls TRBD1, which could not be checked here. TRBV21-1 is shown as a pseudogene. This CDR3 is built from 16 residues. The CDR3 here is CASRTGTGFYNSPLHF. CDR3 coding DNA: TGTGCCAGCAGGACCGGGACAGGTTTTTATAATTCACCCCTCCACTTT.

This clone has just a few counts. The same CDR3 arises from other DNA sequences in this sample as well. The gene calls are TRBV12-3 or TRBV12-4 and TRBJ2-2; no reliable D call. CDR3 length equals 12 residues. The V and J ends lost 3 bases and 6 bases respectively, with 5 bases between them. The CDR3 region has the DNA TGTGCCAGCAGTTTTTATCCCGGGGAGCTGTTTTTT. Amino acids: CASSFYPGELFF.

The chain employs TRBV5-1 and TRBJ1-2; D might be TRBD1 (5 bases). Trimming pared 0 bases from V and 4 bases from J, leaving 7 bases between. The CDR3 contains 13 residues. Germline V gene sequence: CDR1 SGHRS, CDR2 YFSETQ. The CDR3 protein is CASSLAGIYGYTF. Written as DNA, the CDR3 is TGCGCCAGCAGCTTGGCAGGGATCTATGGCTACACCTTC.

The chain uses TRBV28 and TRBJ2-5; no firm D call. From germline, CDR1 is MDHEN and CDR2 SYDVKM. CDR3 length equals 15 residues. Trimming removed 2 bases from V and 5 bases from J, with 15 bases in between. Here the CDR3 reads CASSLATLAGETQYF. CDR3 DNA sequence: TGTGCCAGCAGTTTAGCTACCCTGGCCGGGGAGACCCAGTACTTC.

This rearrangement joins TRBV18 to TRBJ2-2; 10 positions match TRBD2. V shed 5 bases, J shed 6 bases, and the junction held 0 bases outside the gene matches. Germline V gene sequence: CDR1 KGHSH, CDR2 LQKENI. The CDR3 loop spans 13 amino acids. This CDR3 is CASSTSGAGELFF. CDR3 sequence (DNA): TGTGCCAGCTCAACTAGCGGGGCCGGGGAGCTGTTTTTT.

The chain employs TRBV5-4 and TRBJ2-3; D is undetermined. Germline V gene sequence: CDR1 SGHNT, CDR2 YYREEE (reference sequence). The CDR3 runs to 14 residues. V lost 5 bases, J lost 7 bases, and 17 bases lay in between. CDR3 sequence: CASRIRTAYNTQYF. DNA for the CDR3: TGTGCCAGCAGAATCAGAACAGCCTACAATACGCAGTATTTT.

The table lists this clone with a few counts. The chain carries TRBV4-2 and TRBJ2-5, with 7 nucleotides matching TRBD1. The V segment lost 1 base and the J segment 4 bases; nucleotides outside the gene matches: 12. Germline V gives CDR1 LGHNA, CDR2 YNFKEQ. The CDR3 sequence is 17 residues long. CDR3 sequence (DNA): TGTGCCAGCAGCCAAGGATTACAACAGGGGTGGGGAGAGACCCAGTACTTC. Its translation is CASSQGLQQGWGETQYF.

V is TRBV5-1 and J is TRBJ2-7; TRBD2 aligns across 7 bases. Germline values: CDR1 SGHRS, CDR2 YFSETQ. J lost 0 bases, V lost 1 base, and 7 bases had no gene match. The CDR3 extends over 16 amino acids. CDR3 sequence: CASSLTPGRSSYEQYF. The CDR3 DNA sequence: TGCGCCAGCAGCTTGACCCCCGGGAGGAGCTCCTACGAGCAGTACTTC. Full variable domain (outside the CDR3, taken from reference TRBV5-1 and TRBJ2-7): KAGVTQTPRYLIKTRGQQVTLSCSPISGHRSVSWYQQTPGQGLQFLFEYFSETQRNKGNFPGRFSGRQFSNSRSEMNVSTLELGDSALYLCASSLTPGRSSYEQYFGPGTRLTVT.

The rearrangement links TRBV24-1 to TRBJ2-1, with D perhaps matching TRBD2 (5 bases). Germline CDR1 and CDR2: KGHDR and SFDVKD. The CDR3 runs 16 residues. Trimming removed 5 bases at V and 0 bases at J, with 13 bases between. The CDR3 sequence is CATSAASADSYNEQFF. The CDR3 DNA is TGTGCCACCAGTGCCGCCTCAGCGGACTCCTACAATGAGCAGTTCTTC.

The chain uses TRBV12-3 or TRBV12-4 and TRBJ2-7, with TRBD1 matching 7 bases. After removal of 6 bases from V and 2 bases from J, the junction contained 1 base not matched to a gene. CDR3 size: 12 residues. As DNA, the CDR3 is TGTGCCAGCAGGGGACAGACCTACGAGCAGTACTTC. It codes for CASRGQTYEQYF.

The chain recombines TRBV19 with TRBJ2-2, with 7 bases that match TRBD1. Trimming at V came to 11 bases and at J to 1 base, leaving 4 bases not matched to a gene. In germline, CDR1 is LNHDA, CDR2 SQIVND (reference sequence). This CDR3 has 13 amino acids. The DNA of the CDR3 is TGTGCCGTAAGACAGGGGAACACCGGGGAGCTGTTTTTT. It is translated as CAVRQGNTGELFF. The entire variable domain, with the rest obtained from reference TRBV19 and TRBJ2-2, is as follows: DGGITQSPKYLFRKEGQNVTLSCEQNLNHDAMYWYRQDPGQGLRLIYYSQIVNDFQKGDIAEGYSVSREKKESFPLTVTSAQKNPTAFYLCAVRQGNTGELFFGEGSRLTVL.

The chain employs TRBV5-1 and TRBJ1-2; D might be TRBD1 (6 bases). The length of the CDR3 is 14 residues. The V gene's germline CDR1 is SGHRS and CDR2 YFSETQ. Trimming shortened V by 2 bases and J by 4 bases, and 12 bases separated the two germline ends. CDR3 nucleotide sequence: TGCGCCAGCAGCTTCTCCCAGGGGATCTATGGCTACACCTTC. This codes for CASSFSQGIYGYTF.

CDR3 in amino acids: CASSLASSSYNEQFF. The CDR3 nucleotides are TGTGCCAGCAGCTTGGCGTCCAGCTCCTACAATGAGCAGTTCTTC. The chain couples TRBV5-4 to TRBJ2-1, with D hard to call. The V gene lost 0 bases and the J gene lost 0 bases, with 7 bases spanning the gap. The CDR3 loop spans 15 amino acids. Germline CDR1 is SGHNT and CDR2 is YYREEE (reference sequence).

The genes are TRBV5-1 and TRBJ1-6, with 9 positions matching TRBD1. Trimming cost V 0 bases and J 9 bases; bases outside gene matches: 7. This CDR3 contains 16 residues. Germline V gene lookup returns CDR1 SGHRS and CDR2 YFSETQ. The CDR3 reads CASSLAQGASRSPLHF. The CDR3 nucleotides read TGCGCCAGCAGCTTGGCACAGGGGGCGAGTCGTTCACCCCTCCACTTT.

V usage is TRBV11-2 and J usage is TRBJ2-1; TRBD2 aligns across 12 bases. J lost 0 bases, V lost 5 bases, and 5 bases had no gene match. The CDR3 is made up of 17 amino acids. Germline CDR1 reads SGHAT; CDR2 reads FQNNGV. In DNA, the CDR3 is TGTGCCAGCAGCCTAGGGACTAGCGGGTCCTCCTACAATGAGCAGTTCTTC. Residues: CASSLGTSGSSYNEQFF. The variable domain in full, with the rest retrieved from reference TRBV11-2 and TRBJ2-1, is EAGVAQSPRYKIIEKRQSVAFWCNPISGHATLYWYQQILGQGPKLLIQFQNNGVVDDSQLPKDRFSAERLKGVDSTLKIQPAKLEDSAVYLCASSLGTSGSSYNEQFFGPGTRLTVL.